Following are 18 T cell receptor beta chains from one sample sequenced in a study of blood T cell repertoires in COVID-19. TCRdb keeps only in-frame clones here, not all; method: immunoSEQ multiplex PCR. The sample carries around 200,000 clones, approximately 78% recorded once. Sequencing was carried out using peripheral blood. Receptor source: a woman older than 75 with acute or convalescent COVID-19.

This clone was seen just once. The same CDR3 can be traced to other DNA sequences in this sample. The rearrangement uses TRBV18 and TRBJ2-2, with unresolved D. Germline V gene sequence: CDR1 KGHSH, CDR2 LQKENI. This CDR3 contains 15 residues. Trimming left V 3 bases short and J 1 base short, with 9 bases between. The CDR3: CASSPGQENTGELFF. The CDR3 region has the DNA TGTGCCAGCTCACCGGGTCAGGAGAACACCGGGGAGCTGTTTTTT.

The J gene is TRBJ2-5, the V gene TRBV27; TRBD2 matches 7 bases. With 2 bases clipped from V and 2 bases from J, the junction kept 8 bases outside the gene matches. Germline-derived CDR1 and CDR2 are MNHEY and SMNVEV (reference sequence). The CDR3 spans 16 residues. The CDR3 protein is CASSLEPSGFQETQYF. The CDR3, as DNA: TGTGCCAGCAGTTTAGAACCTAGCGGATTTCAAGAGACCCAGTACTTC.

CDR3 residues: CASSLRWSDLAKNIQYF. In nucleotides, the CDR3 is TGTGCCAGCAGCTTAAGGTGGAGCGACTTAGCCAAAAACATTCAGTACTTC. The rearrangement joins TRBV7-2 to TRBJ2-4; no firm D call. V was pared by 2 bases and J by 0 bases, with 14 bases between. The CDR3 runs to 17 residues. The V gene's germline CDR1 is SGHTA and CDR2 FQGNSA.

The chain has TRBV7-9 and TRBJ2-5, with 8 positions matching TRBD2. This CDR3 comprises 15 residues. V lost 1 base to trimming and J lost 5 bases; unmatched junction nucleotides: 6. In germline, CDR1 is SEHNR, CDR2 FQNEAQ (reference sequence). The CDR3 sequence is CASSLVTGGSETQYF. The CDR3 DNA reads TGTGCCAGCAGCTTAGTTACGGGGGGGTCGGAGACCCAGTACTTC. Variable domain in full (rest from reference TRBV7-9 and TRBJ2-5): DTGVSQNPRHKITKRGQNVTFRCDPISEHNRLYWYRQTLGQGPEFLTYFQNEAQLEKSRLLSDRFSAERPKGSFSTLEIQRTEQGDSAMYLCASSLVTGGSETQYFGPGTRLLVL.

The rearrangement joins TRBV19 to TRBJ2-5; no clear D. CDR1 LNHDA and CDR2 SQIVND come from the germline V gene (reference sequence). CDR3 length equals 15 residues. Deletions cut 3 bases from V and 5 bases from J, with 16 bases between. CDR3 sequence (DNA): TGTGCCAGTAGTATTCTGACCCATCCCGGGGAGACCCAGTACTTC. This codes for CASSILTHPGETQYF.

The chain combines TRBV7-2 with TRBJ2-1; D is possibly TRBD2 (5 bases). CDR1 is SGHTA, CDR2 FQGNSA, per germline. The germline V and J ends were trimmed by 0 bases and 10 bases, with 10 bases remaining between them. The CDR3 is made up of 13 amino acids. CDR3 region: CASSLALSGEQFF. Here the CDR3 DNA reads TGTGCCAGCAGCTTAGCCCTGAGCGGAGAGCAGTTCTTC.

The chain carries TRBV10-3 and TRBJ2-7; D is possibly TRBD2 (5 bases). CDR3 size: 14 residues. The ends were cut back, 5 bases at V and 1 base at J, with 12 bases in the middle. Looked up from germline, CDR1 is ENHRY and CDR2 is SYGVKD. Here the CDR3 DNA reads TGTGCCATCAGTTTGAGGGAGAGATCCTACGAGCAGTACTTC. Its translation: CAISLRERSYEQYF.

CDR3 sequence reads: CASSLDSSGNTIYF. CDR3 in DNA: TGTGCCAGCAGCTTGGACAGCTCTGGAAACACCATATATTTT. The chain couples TRBV7-6 to TRBJ1-3, with D maybe TRBD1 (6 bases). Trimming removed 3 bases at V and 0 bases at J, with 6 bases between. The CDR3 is made up of 14 amino acids. Germline V gene sequence: CDR1 SGHVS, CDR2 FNYEAQ.

The chain links TRBV5-5 to TRBJ2-5; 13 positions match TRBD2. Per the germline V gene, CDR1 is SGHKS and CDR2 is YYEKEE (reference sequence). The V gene end was trimmed by 4 bases and the J gene end by 0 bases; junction bases not matched to a gene: 6. This CDR3 spans 17 amino acids. CDR3 in DNA: TGTGCCAGCAGCCGTACGACTAGCGGGGGGTACCAAGAGACCCAGTACTTC. This sequence encodes CASSRTTSGGYQETQYF.

The gene calls are TRBV5-1 and TRBJ2-7, with 7 positions matching TRBD2. The trim removed 1 base at V and 5 bases at J, leaving 15 bases unmatched. Germline V gene data show CDR1 as SGHRS and CDR2 as YFSETQ. This CDR3 contains 17 residues. Written as DNA, the CDR3 is TGCGCCAGCAGCTTGATGGTGCTTACGGGGGGAACAGACGAGCAGTACTTC. Translation: CASSLMVLTGGTDEQYF.

This chain links TRBV24-1 with TRBJ2-5; 11 bases fit TRBD1. The germline CDR1 and CDR2 sequences are KGHDR and SFDVKD. CDR3 length equals 14 residues. V shed 12 bases, J shed 0 bases, and the junction held 5 bases outside the gene matches. In nucleotides, the CDR3 is TGTGCCTCGGGACAGGGGGGGTACCAAGAGACCCAGTACTTC. It yields the protein CASGQGGYQETQYF.

V gene TRBV9 combines with J gene TRBJ2-5; 10 positions agree with TRBD2. CDR1 is SGDLS, CDR2 YYNGEE, per germline. V shed 4 bases, J shed 3 bases, and the junction held 12 bases outside the gene matches. The length of the CDR3 is 17 residues. The CDR3 sequence is CASSPLAGGPSEETQYF. The CDR3 DNA follows: TGTGCCAGCAGCCCTTTAGCGGGAGGCCCCTCCGAAGAGACCCAGTACTTC. Filled out from reference TRBV9 and TRBJ2-5, the complete variable domain reads DSGVTQTPKHLITATGQRVTLRCSPRSGDLSVYWYQQSLDQGLQFLIQYYNGEERAKGNILERFSAQQFPDLHSELNLSSLELGDSALYFCASSPLAGGPSEETQYFGPGTRLLVL.

J is TRBJ1-4 and V is TRBV9; D is possibly TRBD1 (5 bases). In germline, CDR1 is SGDLS, CDR2 YYNGEE. This CDR3 contains 15 residues. Between the trimmed V and J ends, which lost 4 bases and 7 bases, there was a span of 17 bases. CDR3 residues: CASSPMDIYGEKLFF. CDR3 DNA sequence: TGTGCCAGCAGCCCCATGGACATCTACGGTGAAAAACTGTTTTTT. Together with reference TRBV9 and TRBJ1-4, the CDR3 gives the full variable domain: DSGVTQTPKHLITATGQRVTLRCSPRSGDLSVYWYQQSLDQGLQFLIQYYNGEERAKGNILERFSAQQFPDLHSELNLSSLELGDSALYFCASSPMDIYGEKLFFGSGTQLSVL.

The chain uses TRBV21-1 and TRBJ2-7; the table's D call, TRBD2, was not checked against the DNA. TRBV21-1 has pseudogene status. This CDR3 has 21 amino acids. The CDR3 is CASTSLRRAGEGGGSTYEQYF. CDR3 coding DNA: TGTGCCAGCACCTCTTTACGGAGGGCAGGGGAAGGCGGGGGCTCGACCTACGAGCAGTACTTC.

The V gene is TRBV4-2, the J gene TRBJ2-1; 12 positions agree with TRBD2. Germline V gene lookup returns CDR1 LGHNA and CDR2 YNFKEQ. This CDR3 region has 19 residues. After removal of 0 bases from V and 3 bases from J, the junction contained 9 bases not matched to a gene. The CDR3 sequence is CASSQDPTSGGNIYNEQFF. The CDR3 DNA sequence: TGTGCCAGCAGCCAAGACCCCACTAGCGGGGGGAACATCTACAATGAGCAGTTCTTC.

The chain couples TRBV27 to TRBJ1-6, with 7 nucleotides matching TRBD1. From germline, CDR1 is MNHEY and CDR2 SMNVEV (reference sequence). J gave up 7 bases and V 6 bases, and 12 bases lay outside the gene matches. The CDR3 contains 16 residues. Here the CDR3 reads CASRPPPGGGNSPLHF. The CDR3 coding sequence is TGTGCCAGCAGACCCCCCCCAGGGGGTGGCAATTCACCCCTCCACTTT.

This chain uses TRBV25-1 with TRBJ2-1; TRBD1 aligns across 8 bases. The CDR3 loop spans 13 amino acids. The V gene's germline CDR1 is MGHDK and CDR2 SYGVNS. Trimming cost V 3 bases and J 8 bases; bases outside gene matches: 3. The CDR3 DNA reads TGTGCCAGCAGTGACCCGACAGGGGATGAGCAGTTCTTC. This encodes CASSDPTGDEQFF.

The chain carries TRBV11-3 and TRBJ2-1, with a tentative D call TRBD1 (6 bases). Trimming shortened V by 7 bases and J by 12 bases, and 25 bases separated the two germline ends. Per germline, CDR1 SGHNT and CDR2 YENEEA. The CDR3 is 15 residues long. The CDR3 sequence: CASTTPTTGHQGQFF. CDR3 DNA sequence: TGTGCCAGCACCACTCCGACGACGGGACACCAAGGGCAGTTCTTC.